This is a list of T cell receptor beta chains from one sample in a study of T cell repertoires in cytomegalovirus infection. From the reads, TCRdb called clonotypes with MiXCR, one entry per CDR3 protein. In the table there are fewer than 550,000 distinct CDR3 sequences, 26% of which are singletons. Sequenced material: PBMCs. The receptors stem from a human donor in good health (CMV status not recorded). Some clones in this sample may be carry-over from other donors' samples. CDR3s include the opening cysteine and the closing phenylalanine or tryptophan. The D gene is left open where the match is weak. Not all rows give a size; the values are once, few, many and, for expanded clones, a class.

CDR3 protein	CDR3 DNA	clone size	J gene	D gene	V gene
CASSVGTAREEQFF	TGTGCCAGCAGTGTTGGGACAGCCCGGGAGGAGCAGTTCTTC	NA	TRBJ2-1	NA	TRBV2
CASSHRQGMNTEAFF	TGCGCCAGCAGCCATCGGCAGGGCATGAACACTGAAGCTTTCTTT	few	TRBJ1-1	NA	TRBV4-3
CASSFTGFNTEAFF	TGTGCCAGCAGTTTCACGGGCTTTAACACTGAAGCTTTCTTT	few	TRBJ1-1	NA	TRBV12-3/TRBV12-4
CASSPLGGDTQYF	TGTGCCAGCAGCCCCCTGGGTGGAGATACGCAGTATTTT	few	TRBJ2-3	NA	TRBV7-4
CASSIEDSNYGYTF	TGTGCCAGTAGTATAGAGGACAGTAACTATGGCTACACCTTC	NA	TRBJ1-2	NA	TRBV19
CASSRRTVYNEQFF	TGTGCCAGCAGCCGCCGGACCGTGTACAATGAGCAGTTCTTC	few	TRBJ2-1	NA	TRBV7-9
CSARSGTGNQPQHF	TGCAGTGCTAGGTCCGGGACAGGCAATCAGCCCCAGCATTTT	few	TRBJ1-5	TRBD1	TRBV20-1
CASSAKPGPFGEQYF	TGTGCCAGCAGTGCAAAACCGGGACCCTTTGGGGAGCAGTACTTC	few	TRBJ2-7	NA	TRBV6-1
CSARDTGSQETQYF	TGCAGTGCTAGAGATACAGGGTCTCAAGAGACCCAGTACTTC	NA	TRBJ2-5	NA	TRBV20-1
CASSLAGGSDEQFF	TGTGCCAGCAGCTTAGCGGGAGGGTCAGATGAGCAGTTCTTC	many	TRBJ2-1	TRBD2	TRBV7-2
CAWTRRNEQFF	TGTGCCTGGACTAGAAGGAATGAGCAGTTCTTC	NA	TRBJ2-1	NA	TRBV30
CASSSGVSNSPLHF	TGTGCCAGCAGTTCAGGGGTTTCTAATTCACCCCTCCACTTT	NA	TRBJ1-6	NA	TRBV12-3/TRBV12-4
CSARDPRDDDYGYTF	TGCAGTGCTCGAGACCCCCGGGACGACGACTATGGCTACACCTTC	few	TRBJ1-2	NA	TRBV20-1
CASSLRQWTGGRNQPQHF	TGTGCCAGCAGTCTCCGCCAGTGGACAGGGGGCCGCAATCAGCCCCAGCATTTT	many	TRBJ1-5	TRBD1	TRBV6-2/TRBV6-3
CASSTGTSGRSYNEQFF	TGTGCCAGCAGCACCGGGACTAGCGGGAGGTCCTACAATGAGCAGTTCTTC	many	TRBJ2-1	TRBD2	TRBV7-2
CASSFFASGSRNEQFF	TGTGCCAGCAGTTTCTTTGCTAGCGGGAGTAGAAATGAGCAGTTCTTC	NA	TRBJ2-1	TRBD2	TRBV28
CSVETETQYF	TGCAGCGTTGAAACAGAGACCCAGTACTTC	NA	TRBJ2-5	NA	TRBV29-1
CASSPTGTGSYQETQYF	TGTGCCAGCAGCCCGACCGGGACAGGATCTTACCAAGAGACCCAGTACTTC	few	TRBJ2-5	TRBD1	TRBV7-6
CASSPPDRTDTQYF	TGTGCCAGCTCACCACCGGATCGCACAGATACGCAGTATTTT	NA	TRBJ2-3	NA	TRBV18
CASSLGGIRAKNIQYF	TGTGCCAGCAGCCTAGGGGGGATACGGGCCAAAAACATTCAGTACTTC	NA	TRBJ2-4	NA	TRBV12-3/TRBV12-4
CASSLGTGLLSTYEQYF	TGTGCCAGCAGCCTCGGGACAGGACTATTAAGTACCTACGAGCAGTACTTC	NA	TRBJ2-7	TRBD1	TRBV6-2/TRBV6-3
CASSPGGYEKLFF	TGCGCCAGCAGCCCGGGGGGATATGAAAAACTGTTTTTT	few	TRBJ1-4	NA	TRBV5-1